This T cell receptor (beta chain) was obtained from a study of cytomegalovirus exposure and HLA in healthy donors. Study-level points and caveats: In an earlier analysis, about 87% or about 30%: the productive usage of most TCR beta V segments. Presence/absence analyses treated sequencing depth as roughly uniform across donors.

Comments on this clone: What it binds is unknown. Relative to the germline gene, one junction end is altered; a read error may explain this.

The CDR3 has 12 amino acids. CDR1 is SEHNR and CDR2 is FQNEAQ in the germline V gene (reference sequence). Primers included in the PCR were 60 Vbeta and 13 Jbeta primers. Using immunoSEQ multiplex PCR, the repertoire was profiled, and TCRdb retains in-frame clones only, with some absent. Of about 87,000 clones listed, roughly three quarters are singletons. The clonotype comes from a woman between 40 and 55 years old in good health and CMV-seronegative. Source material: PBMCs. The rearrangement joins TRBV7-9 to TRBJ1-1; tentative D call: TRBD1 (6 bases). CDR3 loop: CSSSTGSTEAFF. CDR3 bases: TGTTCCAGCAGCACAGGGTCCACTGAAGCTTTCTTT.